This passage covers 23 T cell receptor beta chains from one sample sequenced in a study of shared clonotypes between healthy human individuals. The table came from immunoSEQ multiplex PCR; TCRdb's copy has only in-frame clones and leaves some out. The repertoire has 2.3 million or so clones, more than 85% of them found once; the top ten carry 0.3% to 0.4%. Input material: naive CD4+ T cells from PBMCs. As for subset: CD45RA+ positively selected. The receptors were sampled from a man between 18 and 35 years old in good health. Some clones in this sample may be carry-over from other donors' samples.

The chain recombines TRBV27 with TRBJ1-5; D remains ambiguous. Germline CDR1 is MNHEY and CDR2 is SMNVEV (reference sequence). The ends were cut back, 1 base at V and 0 bases at J, with 10 bases in the middle. The CDR3 has 16 amino acids. CDR3 sequence reads: CASSLLGSHSNQPQHF. The CDR3 nucleotides read TGTGCCAGCAGTTTATTAGGCAGCCATAGCAATCAGCCCCAGCATTTT.

The V and J genes are TRBV5-1 and TRBJ1-1; D call uncertain. Trimming left V 4 bases short and J 3 bases short, with 13 bases between. This CDR3 contains 14 residues. Germline lookup yields CDR1 SGHRS and CDR2 YFSETQ. CDR3 DNA: TGCGCCAGCAGCATTACCTCGCGGGACACTGAAGCTTTCTTT. It specifies CASSITSRDTEAFF.

The rearrangement links TRBV19 to TRBJ2-2; 8 bases agree with TRBD2. Trimming took 3 bases from V and 6 from J; bases not matched to a gene: 3. The CDR3 runs 14 residues. Germline CDR1 is LNHDA and CDR2 is SQIVND (reference sequence). For the CDR3, the DNA is TGTGCCAGTAGTATTCGCGGGAGGCCCGGGGAGCTGTTTTTT. It is translated as CASSIRGRPGELFF. The variable domain in full, with the rest retrieved from reference TRBV19 and TRBJ2-2, is DGGITQSPKYLFRKEGQNVTLSCEQNLNHDAMYWYRQDPGQGLRLIYYSQIVNDFQKGDIAEGYSVSREKKESFPLTVTSAQKNPTAFYLCASSIRGRPGELFFGEGSRLTVL.

The J gene is TRBJ2-5, the V gene TRBV7-2; 8 nucleotides agree with TRBD1. From germline, CDR1 is SGHTA and CDR2 FQGNSA. With 3 bases clipped from V and 7 bases from J, the junction kept 16 bases outside the gene matches. The CDR3 is made up of 17 amino acids. In DNA, the CDR3 is TGTGCCAGCAGCTTCACCCCGGACAGGGCGAAACGGGGGACCCAGTACTTC. This gives the protein CASSFTPDRAKRGTQYF. Full variable domain (outside the CDR3, taken from reference TRBV7-2 and TRBJ2-5): GAGVSQSPSNKVTEKGKDVELRCDPISGHTALYWYRQSLGQGLEFLIYFQGNSAPDKSGLPSDRFSAERTGGSVSTLTIQRTQQEDSAVYLCASSFTPDRAKRGTQYFGPGTRLLVL.

The rearrangement uses TRBV4-3 and TRBJ1-6; no clear D. CDR1 LGHNA and CDR2 YSLEER come from the germline V gene. With 1 base removed from V and 0 bases from J, the gap between germline ends came to 7 bases. This CDR3 has 16 amino acids. The CDR3 reads CASSQVGSSYNSPLHF. CDR3 bases: TGCGCCAGCAGCCAAGTGGGGAGCTCCTATAATTCACCCCTCCACTTT.

The chain carries TRBV9 and TRBJ1-1; D is perhaps TRBD1 (6 bases). The germline V gene encodes CDR1 SGDLS and CDR2 YYNGEE. V lost 2 bases and J 5 bases, leaving 13 bases between the germline ends. This CDR3 is built from 14 residues. This chain's CDR3 is CASSVIGGETEAFF. The CDR3 nucleotides are TGTGCCAGCAGCGTTATAGGGGGAGAAACTGAAGCTTTCTTT.

The CDR3 nucleotides read TGTGCCAGCAGGAAACAGGGTAACTATGGCTACACCTTC. Amino acid sequence: CASRKQGNYGYTF. The chain couples TRBV6-6 to TRBJ1-2, with a weak D call TRBD1 (6 bases). V was pared by 6 bases and J by 1 base, with 9 bases between. The germline V gene encodes CDR1 MNHNY and CDR2 SVGAGI (reference sequence). This CDR3 has 13 amino acids.

The genes are TRBV7-9 and TRBJ2-2, with D perhaps matching TRBD2 (5 bases). CDR1 SEHNR and CDR2 FQNEAQ come from the germline V gene (reference sequence). Deletions cut 5 bases from V and 2 bases from J, with 18 bases between. The CDR3 runs 17 residues. In nucleotides, the CDR3 is TGTGCCAGCAGCCAACTGCCGCCTAGCAGAAACACCGGGGAGCTGTTTTTT. This sequence encodes CASSQLPPSRNTGELFF.

The chain couples TRBV11-2 to TRBJ2-1; D might be TRBD2 (6 bases). V was shortened by 2 bases and J by 6 bases, with 14 bases between the two germline ends. CDR1 is SGHAT and CDR2 is FQNNGV in the germline V gene. The CDR3 covers 15 residues. Written as DNA, the CDR3 is TGTGCCAGCAGCTTACGGCGGGATGGGGTCAATGAGCAGTTCTTC. It translates to CASSLRRDGVNEQFF.

The gene calls are TRBV6-5 and TRBJ1-5; TRBD1 is a possible D gene (5 bases). The CDR3 covers 14 residues. Germline assignment: CDR1 MNHEY and CDR2 SVGAGI. The ends were cut back, 6 bases at V and 4 bases at J, with 13 bases in the middle. The CDR3 protein is CASRRSGRNQPQHF. The CDR3 DNA sequence: TGTGCCAGCAGGCGATCGGGGCGAAATCAGCCCCAGCATTTT.

Of note for this clone: Other nucleotide sequences in the sample specify the same CDR3. CDR3 amino acids: CASSPSQGYEQYF. DNA of the CDR3: TGTGCCAGCTCACCATCGCAGGGGTACGAGCAGTACTTC. The J gene is TRBJ2-7, the V gene TRBV18, with D perhaps TRBD1 (6 bases). The CDR3 is 13 amino acids. CDR1 is KGHSH, CDR2 LQKENI, per germline. V was pared by 2 bases and J by 4 bases, with 9 bases between.

The rearrangement links TRBV30 to TRBJ2-2; no clear D gene. The germline gives CDR1 GTSNPN, CDR2 SVGIG (reference sequence). The V and J ends lost 1 base and 4 bases respectively, with 4 bases between them. This CDR3 region has 12 residues. The CDR3 is CAWSELTGELFF. The DNA for the CDR3 is TGTGCCTGGAGTGAACTCACCGGGGAGCTGTTTTTT.

The sample holds a few counts of this clone. The chain links TRBV2 to TRBJ2-1, with D tentatively TRBD1 (6 bases). V lost 5 bases to trimming and J lost 6 bases, with 8 bases between them. The V gene's germline CDR1 is SNHLY and CDR2 FYNNEI. The CDR3 covers 12 residues. CDR3 nucleotides: TGTGCCAGCAGTTCGGACAGCAATGAGCAGTTCTTC. Translated, it gives CASSSDSNEQFF.

V is TRBV18 and J is TRBJ2-7; 7 bases map to TRBD2. Germline V gives CDR1 KGHSH, CDR2 LQKENI. The J segment lost 5 bases and the V segment lost 5 bases, leaving 12 bases of the junction unmatched. The CDR3 runs to 15 residues. The CDR3 sequence is CASSSQRSGVDEQYF. DNA of the CDR3: TGTGCCAGCTCATCTCAGAGGAGCGGGGTCGACGAGCAGTACTTC.

This clone was found a few times. The rearrangement uses TRBV7-9 and TRBJ2-7; perhaps D is TRBD1 or TRBD2 (6 bases each). Trimming pared 11 bases from V and 2 bases from J, leaving 13 bases between. Germline values: CDR1 SEHNR, CDR2 FQNEAQ (reference sequence). The CDR3 covers 12 residues. The CDR3 is CAPRGEAYEQYF. The CDR3 bases are TGTGCCCCAAGGGGGGAAGCCTACGAGCAGTACTTC. The entire variable domain, with the rest obtained from reference TRBV7-9 and TRBJ2-7, is as follows: DTGVSQNPRHKITKRGQNVTFRCDPISEHNRLYWYRQTLGQGPEFLTYFQNEAQLEKSRLLSDRFSAERPKGSFSTLEIQRTEQGDSAMYLCAPRGEAYEQYFGPGTRLTVT.

This rearrangement joins TRBV25-1 to TRBJ1-2; a weak D match, TRBD1 (5 bases). CDR3 size: 16 residues. V was shortened by 5 bases and J by 2 bases, with 18 bases between the two germline ends. CDR1 MGHDK and CDR2 SYGVNS come from the germline V gene. The DNA of the CDR3 is TGTGCCAGCAGTCCCCTCGGCGGGGACCCAAACTATGGCTACACCTTC. Protein sequence: CASSPLGGDPNYGYTF.

Turning to this clone: Within the sample, other DNA sequences also encode this same CDR3. The genes are TRBV2 and TRBJ1-5; tentatively, D is TRBD1 (5 bases). This CDR3 is built from 13 residues. Trimming removed 3 bases from V and 3 bases from J, with 6 bases in between. CDR1 and CDR2 from the germline V gene are SNHLY and FYNNEI. CDR3: CASSDRDNQPQHF. Here the CDR3 DNA reads TGTGCCAGCAGTGACAGGGACAATCAGCCCCAGCATTTT.

Turning to this clone: Other DNA sequences in this sample translate to the same CDR3. V and J are TRBV11-2 and TRBJ2-1; 7 nucleotides match TRBD2. This CDR3 has 15 residues. V was pared by 3 bases and J by 2 bases, with 4 bases of the junction left unmatched. CDR1 is SGHAT and CDR2 is FQNNGV in the germline V gene. In nucleotides, the CDR3 is TGTGCCAGCAGCTTCGGGCTAGCGGCCTACAATGAGCAGTTCTTC. This sequence encodes CASSFGLAAYNEQFF.

V and J are TRBV29-1 and TRBJ2-5; 9 positions agree with TRBD2. The CDR3 runs 14 residues. The V gene end was trimmed by 6 bases and the J gene end by 5 bases; junction bases not matched to a gene: 10. CDR1 is SQVTM, CDR2 ANQGSEA, per germline. The CDR3 DNA is TGCAGCGTCGAGGGTAGCGGGAGTCGGGAGACCCAGTACTTC. Its protein is CSVEGSGSRETQYF.

This chain connects TRBV4-2 to TRBJ2-2; the D call may be TRBD1 or TRBD2 (6 bases each). Trimming stripped 1 base from V and 6 bases from J, with 18 bases between. The germline V gene has CDR1 LGHNA and CDR2 YNFKEQ. This CDR3 contains 17 residues. CDR3 nucleotides: TGTGCCAGCAGCCAAGGGGGGGCGAGGGAGTTTGCCGGGGAGCTGTTTTTT. Protein sequence: CASSQGGAREFAGELFF.

The V call is TRBV6-1, the J call TRBJ1-2, with 9 bases lining up with TRBD1. There are 13 residues in the CDR3. The V gene end was trimmed by 6 bases and the J gene end by 8 bases; junction bases not matched to a gene: 7. From germline, CDR1 is MNHNS and CDR2 SASEGT. CDR3: CASRKGQGEGYTF. The CDR3 region has the DNA TGTGCCAGCAGGAAGGGACAGGGTGAAGGCTACACCTTC.

The genes are TRBV6-1 and TRBJ2-7; 8 nucleotides agree with TRBD2. This CDR3 is built from 16 residues. Per the germline V gene, CDR1 is MNHNS and CDR2 is SASEGT. J was trimmed by 4 bases and V by 1 base; bases with no gene match: 9. The CDR3 DNA is TGTGCCAGCAGTGAAGAAGTCCGGGAGGGTTGGTACGAGCAGTACTTC. Its protein product is CASSEEVREGWYEQYF.

DNA of the CDR3: TGTGCCAGCAGCCAACAGGTGGGCTATGGCTACACCTTC. This encodes CASSQQVGYGYTF. The chain recombines TRBV7-2 with TRBJ1-2, with D possibly matching TRBD1 (5 bases). The germline V gene encodes CDR1 SGHTA and CDR2 FQGNSA. The V end lost 5 bases, the J end lost 4 bases, and 11 bases lay between the germline ends. The CDR3 runs 13 residues.